This record covers a single T cell receptor beta chain. The source of the sample is a study of blood T cell repertoires in COVID-19. Using immunoSEQ multiplex PCR, the repertoire was profiled, and TCRdb retains in-frame clones only, with some absent. The sample consists of roughly 140,000 clones, about nine tenths of them appearing once. The CDR3 is made up of 13 amino acids. From germline, CDR1 is SGDLS and CDR2 YYNGEE. Trimming took off 0 bases at V and 7 bases at J, with 7 bases between the two ends. Sequencing was performed on PBMCs or T cells enriched from blood (not recorded which). The TCR was taken from a man between 60 and 70 years old who had recovered from COVID-19. V is TRBV9 and J is TRBJ2-2, with a possible D match to TRBD2 (5 bases). CDR3 in amino acids: CASSVDGGGELFF. The CDR3 nucleotides read TGTGCCAGCAGCGTAGACGGAGGCGGGGAGCTGTTTTTT.